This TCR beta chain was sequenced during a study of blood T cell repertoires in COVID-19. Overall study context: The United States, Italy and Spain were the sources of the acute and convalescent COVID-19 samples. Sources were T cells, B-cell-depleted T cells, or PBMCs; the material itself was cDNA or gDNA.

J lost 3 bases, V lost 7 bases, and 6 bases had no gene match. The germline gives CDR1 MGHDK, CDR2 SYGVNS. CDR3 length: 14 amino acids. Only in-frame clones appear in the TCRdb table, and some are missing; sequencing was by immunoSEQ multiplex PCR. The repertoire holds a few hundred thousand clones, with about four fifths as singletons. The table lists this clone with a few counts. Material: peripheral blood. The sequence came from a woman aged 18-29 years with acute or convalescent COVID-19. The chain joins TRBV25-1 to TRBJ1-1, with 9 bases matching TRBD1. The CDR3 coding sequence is TGTGCCAGCACACAGACAGGGGGGGACACTGAAGCTTTCTTT. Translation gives CASTQTGGDTEAFF.